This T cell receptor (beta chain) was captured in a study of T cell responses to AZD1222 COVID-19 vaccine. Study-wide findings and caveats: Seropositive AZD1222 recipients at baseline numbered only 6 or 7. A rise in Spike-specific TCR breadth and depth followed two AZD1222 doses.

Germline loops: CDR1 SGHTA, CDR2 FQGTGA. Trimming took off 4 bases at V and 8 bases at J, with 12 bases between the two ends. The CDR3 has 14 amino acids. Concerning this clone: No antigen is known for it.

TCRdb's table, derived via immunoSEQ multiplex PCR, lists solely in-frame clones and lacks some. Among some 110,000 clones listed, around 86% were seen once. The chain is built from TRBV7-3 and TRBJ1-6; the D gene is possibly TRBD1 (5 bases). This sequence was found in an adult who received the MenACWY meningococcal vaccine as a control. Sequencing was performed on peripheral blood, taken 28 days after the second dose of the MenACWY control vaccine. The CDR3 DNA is TGTGCCAGCAGCTCGGGGCCTGGAGATTCACCCCTCCACTTT. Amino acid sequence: CASSSGPGDSPLHF. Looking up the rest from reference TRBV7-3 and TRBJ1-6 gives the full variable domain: GAGVSQTPSNKVTEKGKYVELRCDPISGHTALYWYRQSLGQGPEFLIYFQGTGAADDSGLPNDRFFAVRPEGSVSTLKIQRTERGDSAVYLCASSSGPGDSPLHFGNGTRLTVT.